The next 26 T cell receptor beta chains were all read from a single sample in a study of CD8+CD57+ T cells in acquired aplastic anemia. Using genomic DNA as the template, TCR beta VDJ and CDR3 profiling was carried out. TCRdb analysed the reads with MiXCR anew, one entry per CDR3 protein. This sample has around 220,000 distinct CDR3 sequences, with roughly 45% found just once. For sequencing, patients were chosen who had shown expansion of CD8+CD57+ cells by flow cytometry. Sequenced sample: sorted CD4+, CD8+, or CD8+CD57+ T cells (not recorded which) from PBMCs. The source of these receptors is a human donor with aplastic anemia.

Written as DNA, the CDR3 is TGTGCCAGCAGTTTGAGACAGGGGGCATGGTACGAGCAGTACTTC. This translates into CASSLRQGAWYEQYF. The chain is built from TRBV27 and TRBJ2-7; TRBD1 matches 10 bases. The CDR3 length is 15 residues. Germline V gene lookup returns CDR1 MNHEY and CDR2 SMNVEV (reference sequence). V gave up 3 bases and J gave up 4 bases; unmatched junction bases: 6.

CDR3 amino acids: CSVGRRLNTEAFF. Here the CDR3 DNA reads TGCAGCGTTGGACGCAGACTGAACACTGAAGCTTTCTTT. This sequence joins TRBV29-1 and TRBJ1-1, with D hard to call. V lost 4 bases, J lost 0 bases, and 9 bases lay in between. There are 13 residues in the CDR3. Looked up from germline, CDR1 is SQVTM and CDR2 is ANQGSEA. The whole variable domain, filled in from reference TRBV29-1 and TRBJ1-1, reads SAVISQKPSRDICQRGTSLTIQCQVDSQVTMMFWYRQQPGQSLTLIATANQGSEATYESGFVIDKFPISRPNLTFSTLTVSNMSPEDSSIYLCSVGRRLNTEAFFGQGTRLTVV.

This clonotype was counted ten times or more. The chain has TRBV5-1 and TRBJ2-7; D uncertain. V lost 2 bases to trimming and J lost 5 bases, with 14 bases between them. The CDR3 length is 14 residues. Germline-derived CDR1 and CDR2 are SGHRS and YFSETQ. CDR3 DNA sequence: TGCGCCAGCAGCTTCTCCACTACTGGCAACGAGCAGTACTTC. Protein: CASSFSTTGNEQYF.

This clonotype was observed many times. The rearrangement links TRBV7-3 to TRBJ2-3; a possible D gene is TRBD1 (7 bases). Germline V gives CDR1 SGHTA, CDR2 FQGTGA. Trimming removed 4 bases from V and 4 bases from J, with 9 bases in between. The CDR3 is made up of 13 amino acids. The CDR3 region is CASSWRGPDTQYF. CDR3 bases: TGTGCCAGCAGCTGGAGGGGGCCAGATACGCAGTATTTT.

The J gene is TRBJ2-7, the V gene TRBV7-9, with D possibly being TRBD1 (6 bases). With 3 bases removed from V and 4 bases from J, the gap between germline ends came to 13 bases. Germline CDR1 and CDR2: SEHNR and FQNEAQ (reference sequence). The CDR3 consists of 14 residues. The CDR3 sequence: CASSLRQESYEQYF. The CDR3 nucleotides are TGTGCCAGCAGCTTGCGACAGGAATCTTACGAGCAGTACTTC. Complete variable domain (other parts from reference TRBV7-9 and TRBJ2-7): DTGVSQNPRHKITKRGQNVTFRCDPISEHNRLYWYRQTLGQGPEFLTYFQNEAQLEKSRLLSDRFSAERPKGSFSTLEIQRTEQGDSAMYLCASSLRQESYEQYFGPGTRLTVT.

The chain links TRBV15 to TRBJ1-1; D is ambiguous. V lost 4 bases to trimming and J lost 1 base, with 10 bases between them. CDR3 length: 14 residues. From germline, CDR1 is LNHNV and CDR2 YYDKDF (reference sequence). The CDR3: CATSTSGQNTEAFF. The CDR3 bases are TGTGCCACCAGCACGTCGGGCCAGAACACTGAAGCTTTCTTT.

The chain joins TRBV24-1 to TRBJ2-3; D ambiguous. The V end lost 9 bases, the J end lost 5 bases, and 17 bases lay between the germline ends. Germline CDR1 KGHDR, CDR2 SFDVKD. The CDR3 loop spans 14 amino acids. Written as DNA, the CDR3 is TGTGCCACCCAGAGTAAGGGTTTGGTAGATACGCAGTATTTT. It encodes CATQSKGLVDTQYF.

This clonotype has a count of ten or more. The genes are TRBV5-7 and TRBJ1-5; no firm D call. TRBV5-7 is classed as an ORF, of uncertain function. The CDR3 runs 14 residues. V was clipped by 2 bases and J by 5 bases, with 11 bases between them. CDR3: CASSFRGSYQPQHF. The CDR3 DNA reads TGTGCCAGCAGCTTTCGAGGGTCTTATCAGCCCCAGCATTTT.

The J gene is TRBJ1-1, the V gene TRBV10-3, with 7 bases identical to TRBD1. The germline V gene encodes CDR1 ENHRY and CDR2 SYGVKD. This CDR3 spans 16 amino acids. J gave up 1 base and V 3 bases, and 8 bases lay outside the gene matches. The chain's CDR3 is CAISDPTTGQNTEAFF. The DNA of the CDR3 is TGTGCCATCAGTGATCCCACGACAGGGCAGAACACTGAAGCTTTCTTT.

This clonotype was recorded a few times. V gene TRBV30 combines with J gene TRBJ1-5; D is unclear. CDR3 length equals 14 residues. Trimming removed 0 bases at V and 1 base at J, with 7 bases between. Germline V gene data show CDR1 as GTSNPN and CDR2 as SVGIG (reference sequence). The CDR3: CAWSVGSSNQPQHF. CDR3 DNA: TGTGCCTGGAGTGTAGGCTCGAGCAATCAGCCCCAGCATTTT.

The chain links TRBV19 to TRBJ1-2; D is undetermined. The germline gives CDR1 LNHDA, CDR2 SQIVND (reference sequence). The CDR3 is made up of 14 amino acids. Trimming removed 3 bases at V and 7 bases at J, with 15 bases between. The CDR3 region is CASSIKVASSGYTF. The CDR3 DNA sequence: TGTGCCAGTAGTATCAAGGTAGCATCTAGTGGCTACACCTTC.

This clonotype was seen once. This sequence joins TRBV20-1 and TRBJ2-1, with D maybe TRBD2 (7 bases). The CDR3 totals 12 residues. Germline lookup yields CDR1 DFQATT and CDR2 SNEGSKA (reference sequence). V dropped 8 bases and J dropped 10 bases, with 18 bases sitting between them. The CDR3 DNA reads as TGCAGTTCGGGGGGCCTCCCCTACGAGCAGTTCTTC. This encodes CSSGGLPYEQFF.

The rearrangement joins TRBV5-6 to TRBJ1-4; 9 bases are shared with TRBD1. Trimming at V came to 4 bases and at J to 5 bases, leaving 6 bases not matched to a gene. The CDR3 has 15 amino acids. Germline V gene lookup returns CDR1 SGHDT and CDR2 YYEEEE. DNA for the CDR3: TGTGCCAGCAGCGCGACGACAGGGGGAAATGAAAAACTGTTTTTT. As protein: CASSATTGGNEKLFF.

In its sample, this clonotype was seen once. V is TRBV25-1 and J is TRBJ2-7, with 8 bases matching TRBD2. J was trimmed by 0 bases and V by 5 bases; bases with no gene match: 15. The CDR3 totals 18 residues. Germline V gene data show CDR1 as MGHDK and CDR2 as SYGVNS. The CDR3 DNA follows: TGTGCCAGCAGTAATAGCGGGATTGCACCTCCGTGCTCCTACGAGCAGTACTTC. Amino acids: CASSNSGIAPPCSYEQYF.

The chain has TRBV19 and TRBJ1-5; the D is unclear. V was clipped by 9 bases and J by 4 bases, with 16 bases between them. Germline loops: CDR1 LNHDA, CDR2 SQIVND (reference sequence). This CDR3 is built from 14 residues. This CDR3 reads CASSLMSGNQPQHF. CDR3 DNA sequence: TGTGCCAGCAGTTTGATGTCGGGAAATCAGCCCCAGCATTTT.

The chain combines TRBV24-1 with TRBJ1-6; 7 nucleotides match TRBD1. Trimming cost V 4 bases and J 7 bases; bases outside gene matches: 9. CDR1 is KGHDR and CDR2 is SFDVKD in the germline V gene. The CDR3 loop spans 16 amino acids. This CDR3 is CATSERQGPRNSPLHF. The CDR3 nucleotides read TGTGCCACCAGTGAGCGACAGGGTCCCAGGAATTCACCCCTCCACTTT.

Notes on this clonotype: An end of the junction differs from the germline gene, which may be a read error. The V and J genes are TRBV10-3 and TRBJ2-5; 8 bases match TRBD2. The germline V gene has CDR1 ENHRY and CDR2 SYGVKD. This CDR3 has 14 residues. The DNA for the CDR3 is TGTGCCAGCAGTAGACTAGCGCTCACGGAGACCCAGTACTTC. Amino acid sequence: CASSRLALTETQYF.

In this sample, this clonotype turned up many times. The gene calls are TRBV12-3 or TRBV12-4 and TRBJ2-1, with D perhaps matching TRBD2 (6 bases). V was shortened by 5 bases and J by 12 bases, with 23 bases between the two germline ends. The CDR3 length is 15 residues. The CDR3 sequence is CASSPQAGRPTGQFF. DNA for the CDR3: TGTGCCAGCAGTCCCCAAGCGGGCAGACCGACGGGGCAGTTCTTC.

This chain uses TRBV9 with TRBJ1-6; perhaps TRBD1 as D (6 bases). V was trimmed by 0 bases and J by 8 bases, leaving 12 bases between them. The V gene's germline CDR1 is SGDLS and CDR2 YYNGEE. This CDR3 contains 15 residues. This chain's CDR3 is CASSVVGTPHSPLHF. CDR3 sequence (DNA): TGTGCCAGCAGCGTAGTCGGGACACCCCATTCACCCCTCCACTTT.

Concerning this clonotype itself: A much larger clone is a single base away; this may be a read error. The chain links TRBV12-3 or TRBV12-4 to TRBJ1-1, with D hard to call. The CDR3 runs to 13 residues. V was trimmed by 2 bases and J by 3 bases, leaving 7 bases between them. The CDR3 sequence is CASSLFRDTEAFF. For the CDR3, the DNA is TGTGCCAGCAGTTTATTCCGGGACACTGAAGCTTTCTTT.

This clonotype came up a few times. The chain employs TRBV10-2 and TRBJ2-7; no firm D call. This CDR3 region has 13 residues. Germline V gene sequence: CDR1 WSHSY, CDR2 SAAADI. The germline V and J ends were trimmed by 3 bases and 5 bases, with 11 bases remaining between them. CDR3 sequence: CASSEPGSHEQYF. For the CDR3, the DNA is TGCGCCAGCAGTGAACCAGGATCGCACGAGCAGTACTTC.

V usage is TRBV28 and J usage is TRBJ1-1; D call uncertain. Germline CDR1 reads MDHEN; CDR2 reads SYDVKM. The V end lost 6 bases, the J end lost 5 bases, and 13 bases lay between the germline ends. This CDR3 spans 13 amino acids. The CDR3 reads CASRSGGWTEAFF. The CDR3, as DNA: TGTGCCAGCAGGTCAGGAGGGTGGACTGAAGCTTTCTTT.

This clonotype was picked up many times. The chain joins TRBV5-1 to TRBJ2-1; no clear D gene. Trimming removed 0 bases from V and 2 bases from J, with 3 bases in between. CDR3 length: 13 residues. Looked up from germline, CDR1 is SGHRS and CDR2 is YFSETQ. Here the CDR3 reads CASSLDTYNEQFF. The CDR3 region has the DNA TGCGCCAGCAGCTTGGATACCTACAATGAGCAGTTCTTC.

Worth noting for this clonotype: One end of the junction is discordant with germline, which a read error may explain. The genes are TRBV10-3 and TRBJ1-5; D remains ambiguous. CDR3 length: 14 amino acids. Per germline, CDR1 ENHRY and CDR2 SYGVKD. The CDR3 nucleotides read TGTGCCAGCAGTTACGGACGGGAGAATCAGCCCCAGCATTTT. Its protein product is CASSYGRENQPQHF.

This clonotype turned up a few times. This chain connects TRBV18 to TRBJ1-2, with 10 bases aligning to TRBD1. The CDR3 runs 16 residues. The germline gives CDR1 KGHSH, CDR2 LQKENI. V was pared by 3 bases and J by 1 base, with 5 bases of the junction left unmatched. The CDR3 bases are TGTGCCAGCTCACCCATAGGGACAGGGGATAACTATGGCTACACCTTC. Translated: CASSPIGTGDNYGYTF.

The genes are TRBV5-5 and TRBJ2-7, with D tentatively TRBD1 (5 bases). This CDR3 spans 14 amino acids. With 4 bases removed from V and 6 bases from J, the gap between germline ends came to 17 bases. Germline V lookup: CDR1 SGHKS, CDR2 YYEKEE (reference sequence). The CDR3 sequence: CASSPAWQGTEQYF. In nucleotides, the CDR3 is TGTGCCAGCAGCCCGGCCTGGCAGGGCACCGAGCAGTACTTC.